The source of this T cell receptor (beta chain) is a study of blood T cell repertoires in COVID-19. Study context: Acute and convalescent COVID-19 specimens originated in the United States, Italy and Spain. T cells, B-cell-depleted T cells, or PBMCs provided the cDNA or gDNA that served as material.

In the original processing: It was from reference gene primer amplification that nucleated cell counts were estimated. Sequencing used immunoSEQ multiplex PCR; TCRdb keeps in-frame clones, though not all of them. The V and J calls and the clone size are those of that table, but D and trimming were determined from the DNA. Of approximately 150,000 clones listed, about 83% are singletons. The ends lost 4 bases at V and 4 bases at J; junction bases unmatched: 6. Germline values: CDR1 KGHDR, CDR2 SFDVKD. This CDR3 has 16 residues. This TCR was sampled from a human donor in a cohort sampled during active COVID-19. The rearrangement links TRBV24-1 to TRBJ2-1, with 10 bases lining up with TRBD1. The specimen sequenced was peripheral blood. DNA of the CDR3: TGTGCCACCAGTGACCCCGGGACAGGGGATTACAATGAGCAGTTCTTC. Translating it yields CATSDPGTGDYNEQFF.